This T cell receptor (beta chain) is drawn from a study of CD8+CD57+ T cells in acquired aplastic anemia. For the study at large: Sorted CD4+ and CD8+ cells yielded about 3.1 ug of DNA on average.

For sequencing, patients were chosen who had shown expansion of CD8+CD57+ cells by flow cytometry. The enrolled patients all had severe acquired aplastic anemia. Regarding the study as a whole: Roughly 31 CD8+ CDR3 sequences occurred in both the patients and the controls. For CD8+ Simpson's diversity, patients and controls showed no significant difference.

TCR beta VDJ combinations and CDR3 sequences were profiled from genomic DNA. TCRdb independently ran MiXCR on the reads; one entry per CDR3 protein. Of over 150,000 distinct CDR3 sequences in the sample, 45% to 60% were seen once. The ends were cut back, 3 bases at V and 4 bases at J, with 7 bases in the middle. This CDR3 has 13 residues. Germline V gene data show CDR1 as DFQATT and CDR2 as SNEGSKA (reference sequence). As for this clonotype: Its antigen is not identified.

The TCR was taken from a human donor with aplastic anemia. Sequencing was done on a sample of sorted CD4+, CD8+, or CD8+CD57+ T cells (not recorded which) from PBMCs. V is TRBV20-1 and J is TRBJ1-6; no reliable D call. Here the CDR3 reads CSASTEYNSPLHF. The CDR3, as DNA: TGCAGTGCTAGTACAGAATATAATTCACCCCTCCACTTT.